The source of this T cell receptor beta chain is a study of identical twins. Notes on the study in general: Excess sharing by twins proved weaker in beta out-of-frame sequences.

The length of the CDR3 is 14 residues. V gave up 0 bases and J gave up 6 bases, with 11 bases separating them. Germline CDR1 reads SGDLS; CDR2 reads YYNGEE. TCRdb reanalysed the 5' RACE reads using MiXCR and keeps one entry per CDR3 protein. The sample records 470,000 or so distinct CDR3 sequences, 24% being singletons. This clonotype was counted a few times. Its antigen remains unidentified. The same sample was also used in a study of T cells expressing NK-cell markers. That source notes: Anti-gamma-delta TCR antibody use in several experiments restricted sorting to alpha-beta TCR T cells.

The origin of this receptor is a woman under 30 in good health. This chain joins TRBV9 and TRBJ2-3; D call uncertain. The sample consisted of CD4+ T cells sorted from blood. The CDR3 loop reads CASSVGRPGDTQYF. DNA for the CDR3: TGTGCCAGCAGCGTAGGGCGACCCGGGGATACGCAGTATTTT. The entire variable domain, with the rest obtained from reference TRBV9 and TRBJ2-3, is as follows: DSGVTQTPKHLITATGQRVTLRCSPRSGDLSVYWYQQSLDQGLQFLIQYYNGEERAKGNILERFSAQQFPDLHSELNLSSLELGDSALYFCASSVGRPGDTQYFGPGTRLTVL.